Following are 8 T cell receptor beta chains from one sample sequenced in a study of beta chain features in type 1 diabetes. The study, taken as a whole, reports: Moderate but significant shortening of TCRB CDR3s was recorded in all four CD4+ subsets from Type 1 diabetes patients.

Expressed TCRB transcripts were sequenced because the entire RNA isolate underwent reverse transcription. Assay used: immunoSEQ multiplex PCR; TCRdb lists only in-frame clones, some missing. Altogether more than 250,000 clones are present, approximately 25% being singletons, with the ten largest covering around 0.013%. These TCRs are of unknown antigen specificity. The sample comprised naive CD4+ T cells from blood. The source of these receptors is a woman aged 25 to 39 with type 1 diabetes.

The rearrangement uses TRBV7-2 and TRBJ2-7; TRBD1 is a possible D gene (6 bases). Per the germline V gene, CDR1 is SGHTA and CDR2 is FQGNSA. CDR3 length equals 14 residues. The V and J ends lost 0 bases and 4 bases respectively, with 10 bases between them. CDR3 protein: CASSLAGAAYEQYF. The CDR3 nucleotides are TGTGCCAGCAGCTTAGCGGGGGCAGCGTACGAGCAGTACTTC.

This clone came up a few times. The chain combines TRBV27 with TRBJ1-5; no clear D. The germline gives CDR1 MNHEY, CDR2 SMNVEV (reference sequence). Trimming shortened V by 5 bases and J by 4 bases, and 9 bases separated the two germline ends. This CDR3 spans 13 amino acids. CDR3 DNA sequence: TGTGCCAGCAGTACCCGGGTAAATCAGCCCCAGCATTTT. Translating it yields CASSTRVNQPQHF.

The chain joins TRBV10-2 to TRBJ2-4; D perhaps matches TRBD2 (6 bases). This CDR3 region has 12 residues. Trimming took off 6 bases at V and 6 bases at J, with 9 bases between the two ends. Germline assignment: CDR1 WSHSY and CDR2 SAAADI. The CDR3 DNA reads as TGCGCCAGCAGCGGGAGTGGAAACATTCAGTACTTC. Translating gives CASSGSGNIQYF.

This clone has only a few counts. The V and J genes are TRBV4-1 and TRBJ2-6; tentatively, D is TRBD1 (6 bases). Deletions cut 4 bases from V and 0 bases from J, with 16 bases between. The CDR3 sequence is 18 residues long. In germline, CDR1 is MGHRA, CDR2 YSYEKL. CDR3 nucleotides: TGCGCCAGCAGCCCATCCAGGACAGCCGACTCTGGGGCCAACGTCCTGACTTTC. Encoded protein: CASSPSRTADSGANVLTF.

J is TRBJ2-1 and V is TRBV5-4; 10 positions match TRBD2. This CDR3 is built from 14 residues. The germline CDR1 and CDR2 sequences are SGHNT and YYREEE (reference sequence). V shed 9 bases, J shed 3 bases, and the junction held 6 bases outside the gene matches. In DNA, the CDR3 is TGTGCCACCGCACTAGCGGGGTACTACAATGAGCAGTTCTTC. It is translated as CATALAGYYNEQFF.

The chain couples TRBV18 to TRBJ1-5; D is uncertain. Per germline, CDR1 KGHSH and CDR2 LQKENI. The CDR3 is 15 amino acids. Trimming removed 1 base from V and 1 base from J, with 8 bases in between. The CDR3 bases are TGTGCCAGCTCACCACTACCGGTCAGCAATCAGCCCCAGCATTTT. Amino acids: CASSPLPVSNQPQHF.

This clone showed up just a few times. Other DNA sequences of this sample code for an identical CDR3. The chain is built from TRBV28 and TRBJ2-7; weak D call: TRBD1 (5 bases). There are 12 residues in the CDR3. V lost 5 bases and J lost 4, with 9 bases in between. Germline lookup yields CDR1 MDHEN and CDR2 SYDVKM. The CDR3, as DNA: TGTGCCAGCAGTCGCGACAGTTACGAGCAGTACTTC. Its translation: CASSRDSYEQYF.

This clone was counted between two and nine times. V is TRBV7-6 and J is TRBJ2-2; maybe TRBD2 (6 bases). CDR3 size: 12 residues. CDR1 is SGHVS and CDR2 is FNYEAQ in the germline V gene. Trimming pared 6 bases from V and 6 bases from J, leaving 8 bases between. The CDR3 sequence: CASSWGAGELFF. Here the CDR3 DNA reads TGTGCCAGCAGTTGGGGGGCCGGGGAGCTGTTTTTT.